This T cell receptor (beta chain) appears in the sequencing data of a study of blood T cell repertoires in COVID-19. Turning to the study itself: Samples taken during acute and convalescent COVID-19 were collected in the United States, Italy and Spain. PBMCs, B-cell-depleted T cells, or T cells were the source of the cDNA or gDNA that made up the material.

V lost 0 bases to trimming and J lost 0 bases, with 9 bases between them. This CDR3 is 15 amino acids long. Germline V gives CDR1 SGHKS, CDR2 YYEKEE (reference sequence). Per the authors' pipeline: Reference gene primer amplification in the assay estimated nucleated cell counts. This table comes from immunoSEQ multiplex PCR, and its TCRdb copy is limited to in-frame clones, with some not included. V, J and clone size reflect that table, while D and trimming were determined from the DNA. The sample holds 150,000 or so clones; about 80% are singletons and the top ten take roughly 3%. The chain links TRBV5-5 to TRBJ1-1; D is undetermined. The specimen sequenced was peripheral blood. This TCR derives from a woman of 80 years or more with acute or convalescent COVID-19. The CDR3 is CASSLGPLMNTEAFF. The CDR3, as DNA: TGTGCCAGCAGCTTGGGGCCCTTAATGAACACTGAAGCTTTCTTT.